The 13 T cell receptor beta chains in this list originate from one sample, sequenced in a study of T-cell reconstitution after alpha-beta-depleted transplantation in children. Unique molecular identifiers were used in preparing the TCRbeta library. Each CDR3 protein is one row after TCRdb ran MiXCR on the PCR reads. The sample consists of approximately 400,000 distinct CDR3 sequences, roughly 16% of them appearing once. Sequencing was performed on PBMCs, mostly from graft donor cells, taken 360 days after TCRalphabeta/CD19-depleted stem cell transplant. These receptors originate from a boy younger than two who had a stem cell transplant for Wiskott-Aldrich syndrome, so the T cells may come from the graft donor.

The chain carries TRBV30 and TRBJ1-5; D unresolved. CDR3 length: 13 amino acids. V shed 1 base and J shed 3 bases, with 7 bases lying between them. Germline CDR1 is GTSNPN and CDR2 is SVGIG (reference sequence). The CDR3 DNA is TGTGCCTGGAGTGGACGGAACAATCAGCCCCAGCATTTT. It encodes CAWSGRNNQPQHF.

In this sample, this clonotype turned up a few times. The chain recombines TRBV14 with TRBJ2-3, with a possible D match to TRBD2 (6 bases). The CDR3 covers 17 residues. Per the germline V gene, CDR1 is SGHDN and CDR2 is FVKESK. V gave up 3 bases and J gave up 3 bases, with 19 bases separating them. The CDR3 loop is CASSHLMTSYRTDTQYF. CDR3 coding DNA: TGTGCCAGCAGCCACCTGATGACTAGTTATCGTACAGATACGCAGTATTTT.

This clonotype was detected a few times. The V and J genes are TRBV18 and TRBJ2-1; D possibly corresponds to TRBD2 (5 bases). Germline-derived CDR1 and CDR2 are KGHSH and LQKENI. The germline V and J ends were trimmed by 4 bases and 4 bases, with 14 bases remaining between them. This CDR3 is built from 15 residues. In nucleotides, the CDR3 is TGTGCCAGCTCACTTATTAAGAGGGCATACAATGAGCAGTTCTTC. This encodes CASSLIKRAYNEQFF. The full variable domain, with the rest looked up from reference TRBV18 and TRBJ2-1, is NAGVMQNPRHLVRRRGQEARLRCSPMKGHSHVYWYRQLPEEGLKFMVYLQKENIIDESGMPKERFSAEFPKEGPSILRIQQVVRGDSAAYFCASSLIKRAYNEQFFGPGTRLTVL.

The chain employs TRBV3-1 and TRBJ2-3, with 12 bases fitting TRBD2. The V and J ends lost 0 bases and 2 bases, in that order; junction bases with no gene match: 9. The length of the CDR3 is 19 residues. The germline CDR1 and CDR2 sequences are LGHDT and YNNKEL (reference sequence). The CDR3 DNA is TGTGCCAGCAGCCAAGACATACTAGCGGGAGGCCATTCCACAGATACGCAGTATTTT. Protein product: CASSQDILAGGHSTDTQYF.

The V and J genes are TRBV27 and TRBJ2-7, with 7 bases that match TRBD1. With V trimmed by 6 bases and J by 4 bases, 12 bases remained unmatched. CDR3 length: 15 residues. From germline, CDR1 is MNHEY and CDR2 SMNVEV (reference sequence). The CDR3 DNA is TGTGCCAGCAGCCCCCCCCGGGACAGCTTTTACGAGCAGTACTTC. Protein product: CASSPPRDSFYEQYF.

The chain links TRBV5-5 to TRBJ1-4, with D tentatively TRBD1 (6 bases). This CDR3 spans 14 amino acids. The V and J ends lost 1 base and 7 bases respectively, with 11 bases between them. Germline V lookup: CDR1 SGHKS, CDR2 YYEKEE (reference sequence). CDR3 loop: CASSLPGVAEKLFF. CDR3 nucleotide sequence: TGTGCCAGCAGCTTGCCAGGGGTAGCTGAAAAACTGTTTTTT.

In its sample, this clonotype was seen a few times. CDR3 DNA: TGCGCCAGCAGCTTGACAGGGAAGAACACTGAAGCTTTCTTT. Its translation is CASSLTGKNTEAFF. The chain is built from TRBV5-1 and TRBJ1-1; TRBD1 is a possible D gene (6 bases). Germline-derived CDR1 and CDR2 are SGHRS and YFSETQ. The CDR3 has 14 amino acids. The V end lost 1 base, the J end lost 1 base, and 8 bases lay between the germline ends.

This clonotype was detected only a few times. CDR3 sequence (DNA): TGTGCCAGCAGTTATGGTGCGGGGGGTGGTTCACCCCTCCACTTT. Translating gives CASSYGAGGGSPLHF. V and J are TRBV6-5 and TRBJ1-6; maybe TRBD1 (5 bases). Germline V gene data show CDR1 as MNHEY and CDR2 as SVGAGI. This CDR3 is built from 15 residues. V dropped 3 bases and J dropped 9 bases, with 15 bases sitting between them.

This sequence joins TRBV5-1 and TRBJ2-7, with D possibly being TRBD1 (5 bases). CDR1 and CDR2 (germline): SGHRS, YFSETQ. The CDR3 contains 13 residues. Trimming left V 7 bases short and J 3 bases short, with 14 bases between. The CDR3 is CASRGVRDYEQYF. The CDR3 DNA sequence: TGCGCCAGCCGAGGCGTCAGGGACTACGAGCAGTACTTC.

The chain joins TRBV6-5 to TRBJ1-1, with 12 positions matching TRBD1. CDR1 is MNHEY and CDR2 is SVGAGI in the germline V gene. The CDR3 has 17 residues. With 0 bases clipped from V and 3 bases from J, the junction kept 5 bases outside the gene matches. The CDR3 DNA reads TGTGCCAGCAGTTACTCGCGGGACAGGGGGCGAGACACTGAAGCTTTCTTT. Translated, it gives CASSYSRDRGRDTEAFF.

This clonotype occurred a few times. V gene TRBV25-1 combines with J gene TRBJ2-7; the D is unclear. CDR3 length: 12 amino acids. The germline gives CDR1 MGHDK, CDR2 SYGVNS. Trimming pared 6 bases from V and 6 bases from J, leaving 12 bases between. The chain's CDR3 is CASRGIRAEQYF. As DNA, the CDR3 is TGTGCCAGCAGAGGCATTCGCGCCGAGCAGTACTTC.

The CDR3 sequence: CASSAQAFPPRHEQYF. As DNA, the CDR3 is TGTGCCAGCAGCGCCCAGGCCTTTCCCCCTCGGCACGAGCAGTACTTC. This chain links TRBV7-2 with TRBJ2-7; D is ambiguous. CDR3 length equals 16 residues. Trimming left V 5 bases short and J 5 bases short, with 22 bases between. Germline CDR1 is SGHTA and CDR2 is FQGNSA. Supplemented by reference TRBV7-2 and TRBJ2-7, the full variable domain reads GAGVSQSPSNKVTEKGKDVELRCDPISGHTALYWYRQSLGQGLEFLIYFQGNSAPDKSGLPSDRFSAERTGGSVSTLTIQRTQQEDSAVYLCASSAQAFPPRHEQYFGPGTRLTVT.

This clonotype was seen a handful of times. The chain links TRBV4-2 to TRBJ2-6; the D gene could be TRBD1 or TRBD2 (6 bases each). The ends were cut back, 0 bases at V and 4 bases at J, with 13 bases in the middle. CDR1 and CDR2 from the germline V gene are LGHNA and YNFKEQ. The CDR3 runs 17 residues. The CDR3 sequence is CASSQDRGAAGANVLTF. The CDR3 nucleotides are TGTGCCAGCAGCCAAGATAGGGGGGCGGCCGGGGCCAACGTCCTGACTTTC.